The next 30 T cell receptor beta chains were all read from a single sample in a study of blood T cell repertoires in COVID-19 (dated by TCRdb to 2020 to 2022). Libraries came from the immunoSEQ multiplex PCR assay. Not all clones reach the TCRdb copy of this immuneACCESS table, which keeps in-frame sequences only. Checked studies attribute under half of the gap to unresolved V genes and leave the rest unexplained. Counted in this sample were about 180,000 clones; 86% of them appeared once. Jointly, the top ten make up less than 3.5% of the sample. Sequencing was performed on peripheral blood. These receptors came from a woman aged 25 to 39 with active or convalescent COVID-19.

The chain links TRBV5-1 to TRBJ2-5, with no clear D. Germline V CDR1 and CDR2: SGHRS, YFSETQ. This CDR3 is 13 amino acids long. V was trimmed by 2 bases and J by 3 bases, leaving 8 bases between them. This CDR3 reads CASSFGGKETQYF. In DNA, the CDR3 is TGCGCCAGCAGCTTCGGCGGAAAAGAGACCCAGTACTTC.

This clone was counted a single time. V and J are TRBV4-2 and TRBJ2-7, with 9 bases fitting TRBD1. The junction had 9 bases not matched to a gene; V was cut back by 5 bases and J by 4 bases. Germline-derived CDR1 and CDR2 are LGHNA and YNFKEQ. The CDR3 totals 15 residues. The CDR3 bases are TGTGCCAGCAGCAAAGCCGGGACAGGGATGTACGAGCAGTACTTC. Protein: CASSKAGTGMYEQYF.

V gene TRBV27 combines with J gene TRBJ2-7, with 8 nucleotides matching TRBD1. Germline V CDR1 and CDR2: MNHEY, SMNVEV (reference sequence). The CDR3 loop spans 16 amino acids. J lost 5 bases, V lost 1 base, and 10 bases had no gene match. CDR3 in DNA: TGTGCCAGCAGTTTATTCGGGACAGGCCAGGGAAACGAGCAGTACTTC. Translated, it gives CASSLFGTGQGNEQYF.

The chain links TRBV28 to TRBJ1-1; D gene unclear. The germline V gene encodes CDR1 MDHEN and CDR2 SYDVKM. With 2 bases removed from V and 3 bases from J, the gap between germline ends came to 10 bases. The CDR3 is 14 amino acids. The CDR3 region has the DNA TGTGCCAGCAGTTTAACGAGGTGGGACACTGAAGCTTTCTTT. Encoded protein: CASSLTRWDTEAFF.

The J gene is TRBJ1-1, the V gene TRBV11-2, with 9 bases aligning to TRBD1. The CDR3 is made up of 14 amino acids. The V and J ends lost 5 bases and 5 bases, in that order; junction bases with no gene match: 6. Germline CDR1 and CDR2: SGHAT and FQNNGV. CDR3 sequence: CASSTRTGETEAFF. The CDR3 DNA reads TGTGCCAGCAGCACCCGGACAGGGGAAACTGAAGCTTTCTTT.

The V and J genes are TRBV6-6 and TRBJ2-7, with 10 bases matching TRBD1. The CDR3 runs 16 residues. Germline V gene data show CDR1 as MNHNY and CDR2 as SVGAGI (reference sequence). V shed 2 bases and J 6 bases; nucleotides not matched to a gene: 10. CDR3 in amino acids: CASSYLSGTGVTEQYF. The CDR3 region has the DNA TGTGCCAGCAGTTACCTATCCGGGACAGGGGTTACCGAGCAGTACTTC.

This clone turned up a few times. The V call is TRBV5-1, the J call TRBJ1-2, with 7 bases fitting TRBD1. Germline lookup yields CDR1 SGHRS and CDR2 YFSETQ. Trimming cost V 5 bases and J 7 bases; bases outside gene matches: 20. CDR3 length equals 17 residues. This chain's CDR3 is CASSPEPGQTRLSGYTF. CDR3 nucleotide sequence: TGCGCCAGCAGTCCCGAACCGGGACAGACAAGACTAAGTGGCTACACCTTC.

The V and J genes are TRBV29-1 and TRBJ1-1, with 7 bases aligning to TRBD1. The CDR3 consists of 12 residues. V was clipped by 7 bases and J by 1 base; unmatched bases: 3. Germline assignment: CDR1 SQVTM and CDR2 ANQGSEA. Here the CDR3 reads CSGRQGNTEAFF. The CDR3 coding sequence is TGCAGCGGCCGACAGGGGAACACTGAAGCTTTCTTT.

The rearrangement links TRBV6-1 to TRBJ2-7; perhaps TRBD1 as D (5 bases). Trimming took 1 base from V and 4 from J, leaving 11 bases between them. The CDR3 contains 14 residues. CDR1 is MNHNS and CDR2 is SASEGT in the germline V gene. The DNA for the CDR3 is TGTGCCAGCAGTGAAGTCCAGGGTCCGTACGAGCAGTACTTC. Protein sequence: CASSEVQGPYEQYF.

This chain connects TRBV20-1 to TRBJ1-2; D is unresolved. V was cut by 4 bases and J by 3 bases, with 6 bases left in between. The CDR3 is made up of 11 amino acids. CDR1 is DFQATT, CDR2 SNEGSKA, per germline (reference sequence). For the CDR3, the DNA is TGCAGTGCTATGGAGGACTATGGCTACACCTTC. It codes for CSAMEDYGYTF.

V usage is TRBV27 and J usage is TRBJ2-7; a weak D match, TRBD1 (6 bases). This CDR3 contains 13 residues. Trimming left V 5 bases short and J 4 bases short, with 12 bases between. Germline CDR1 MNHEY, CDR2 SMNVEV (reference sequence). The CDR3 nucleotides read TGTGCCAGCAGTAGGTCAGGGGCGTACGAGCAGTACTTC. Protein product: CASSRSGAYEQYF.

The chain has TRBV27 and TRBJ1-6; D not resolved. Looked up from germline, CDR1 is MNHEY and CDR2 is SMNVEV (reference sequence). V lost 0 bases and J 9 bases, leaving 12 bases between the germline ends. CDR3 length: 15 residues. CDR3 nucleotides: TGTGCCAGCAGTTTATCGCGAGGTGTAGGTTCACCCCTCCACTTT. This codes for CASSLSRGVGSPLHF.

This sequence joins TRBV28 and TRBJ1-6; D gene unclear. CDR1 MDHEN and CDR2 SYDVKM come from the germline V gene. The CDR3 has 14 amino acids. Trimming stripped 4 bases from V and 8 bases from J, with 12 bases between. The DNA of the CDR3 is TGTGCCAGCAGTTATGCGGCCAAACATTCACCCCTCCACTTT. As protein: CASSYAAKHSPLHF.

This chain links TRBV12-5 with TRBJ1-6, with 10 bases lining up with TRBD1. The CDR3 contains 15 residues. Germline values: CDR1 LGHNT, CDR2 FRNRAP. The junction had 4 bases not matched to a gene; V was cut back by 4 bases and J by 7 bases. Written as DNA, the CDR3 is TGTGCTAGTGGTTGGGCGACAGGGGGCAATTCACCCCTCCACTTT. The encoded protein is CASGWATGGNSPLHF.

This rearrangement joins TRBV6-5 to TRBJ1-2, with 8 nucleotides matching TRBD1. The CDR3 covers 15 residues. Germline values: CDR1 MNHEY, CDR2 SVGAGI. J gave up 6 bases and V 6 bases, and 12 bases lay outside the gene matches. The CDR3 protein is CASRTRTGKSNGYTF. CDR3 DNA sequence: TGTGCCAGCAGGACCCGGACAGGGAAAAGCAATGGCTACACCTTC.

This clone showed up just a few times. The genes are TRBV4-1 and TRBJ1-2; 11 bases line up with TRBD1. The V gene's germline CDR1 is MGHRA and CDR2 YSYEKL. CDR3 length equals 15 residues. Trimming cost V 1 base and J 4 bases; bases outside gene matches: 2. CDR3: CASSQGTGGVYGYTF. As DNA, the CDR3 is TGCGCCAGCAGCCAAGGGACAGGGGGCGTCTATGGCTACACCTTC.

The CDR3 DNA reads TGTGCCTGGAGTAAAGTTCGAGGGACAGCGGGAAACACCATATATTTT. Translated, it gives CAWSKVRGTAGNTIYF. The rearrangement joins TRBV30 to TRBJ1-3, with 7 bases matching TRBD1. Germline lookup yields CDR1 GTSNPN and CDR2 SVGIG (reference sequence). V lost 2 bases to trimming and J lost 4 bases; unmatched junction nucleotides: 11. CDR3 length equals 16 residues.

This chain links TRBV28 with TRBJ1-4; TRBD1 agrees at 8 bases. Germline CDR1 and CDR2: MDHEN and SYDVKM. The CDR3 has 13 residues. J gave up 6 bases and V 10 bases, and 7 bases lay outside the gene matches. CDR3 nucleotides: TGTGCCATTAGGACAGGGATAGATGAAAAACTGTTTTTT. Translating it yields CAIRTGIDEKLFF. Full variable domain (missing parts from reference TRBV28 and TRBJ1-4): DVKVTQSSRYLVKRTGEKVFLECVQDMDHENMFWYRQDPGLGLRLIYFSYDVKMKEKGDIPEGYSVSREKKERFSLILESASTNQTSMYLCAIRTGIDEKLFFGSGTQLSVL.

The CDR3 here is CAGQTGVTEAFF. DNA for the CDR3: TGTGCCGGGCAGACGGGGGTCACTGAAGCTTTCTTT. V is TRBV28 and J is TRBJ1-1; possibly TRBD1 for D (5 bases). Germline CDR1 is MDHEN and CDR2 is SYDVKM. V dropped 11 bases and J dropped 4 bases, with 14 bases sitting between them. This CDR3 contains 12 residues.

This rearrangement joins TRBV5-6 to TRBJ1-1; perhaps TRBD1 as D (5 bases). This CDR3 is built from 14 residues. Germline V gene lookup returns CDR1 SGHDT and CDR2 YYEEEE. Trimming stripped 5 bases from V and 1 base from J, with 12 bases between. CDR3 in DNA: TGTGCCAGCAGTCCCAAGCAGGGGAACACTGAAGCTTTCTTT. Translating gives CASSPKQGNTEAFF.

The gene calls are TRBV19 and TRBJ2-1; unclear D gene. CDR3 length equals 11 residues. CDR1 and CDR2 (germline): LNHDA, SQIVND (reference sequence). The V end lost 4 bases, the J end lost 9 bases, and 7 bases lay between the germline ends. CDR3 amino acids: CASSTSGEQFF. For the CDR3, the DNA is TGTGCCAGTAGTACATCAGGTGAGCAGTTCTTC.

This chain uses TRBV9 with TRBJ1-3; 8 bases match TRBD1. There are 17 residues in the CDR3. The V segment lost 6 bases and the J segment 4 bases; nucleotides outside the gene matches: 15. Germline CDR1 SGDLS, CDR2 YYNGEE. CDR3 loop: CASTYGTGPLEGNTIYF. The CDR3 DNA is TGTGCCAGCACATACGGGACAGGACCCCTGGAAGGAAACACCATATATTTT. The complete variable domain, with remaining parts taken from reference TRBV9 and TRBJ1-3, reads DSGVTQTPKHLITATGQRVTLRCSPRSGDLSVYWYQQSLDQGLQFLIQYYNGEERAKGNILERFSAQQFPDLHSELNLSSLELGDSALYFCASTYGTGPLEGNTIYFGEGSWLTVV.

This rearrangement joins TRBV14 to TRBJ1-2; 9 nucleotides line up with TRBD1. The CDR3 is 15 residues long. Germline-derived CDR1 and CDR2 are SGHDN and FVKESK. V trimming: 4 bases; J trimming: 3 bases; junction bases outside the gene matches: 6. This chain's CDR3 is CASSRAGTGYYGYTF. The CDR3 coding sequence is TGTGCCAGCAGCCGAGCCGGGACAGGGTACTATGGCTACACCTTC.

The chain has TRBV30 and TRBJ1-2, with D possibly matching TRBD1 (5 bases). V lost 4 bases, J lost 2 bases, and 11 bases lay in between. The CDR3 spans 13 residues. Germline values: CDR1 GTSNPN, CDR2 SVGIG (reference sequence). The CDR3 region has the DNA TGTGCCTGGAAGCAGGGTGAAAACTATGGCTACACCTTC. This encodes CAWKQGENYGYTF.

This clone was observed many times. The chain uses TRBV28 and TRBJ1-1; 7 positions match TRBD1. V lost 3 bases and J lost 8; bases outside the gene matches: 12. This CDR3 has 15 amino acids. Germline V gene data show CDR1 as MDHEN and CDR2 as SYDVKM. Written as DNA, the CDR3 is TGTGCCAGCAGTTTGACCTCCAGGGGGATTTGGGAAGCTTTCTTT. It codes for CASSLTSRGIWEAFF. The entire variable domain, with the rest obtained from reference TRBV28 and TRBJ1-1, is as follows: DVKVTQSSRYLVKRTGEKVFLECVQDMDHENMFWYRQDPGLGLRLIYFSYDVKMKEKGDIPEGYSVSREKKERFSLILESASTNQTSMYLCASSLTSRGIWEAFFGQGTRLTVV.

This CDR3 reads CASSVILGGTQYF. CDR3 in DNA: TGTGCCAGCAGCGTAATCCTAGGAGGGACCCAGTACTTC. The V and J genes are TRBV9 and TRBJ2-5, with TRBD2 as a possible D gene (5 bases). Germline assignment: CDR1 SGDLS and CDR2 YYNGEE. V was trimmed by 1 base and J by 7 bases, leaving 11 bases between them. CDR3 size: 13 residues.

This sequence joins TRBV18 and TRBJ2-3; TRBD2 matches at 11 bases. The V gene end was trimmed by 3 bases and the J gene end by 5 bases; junction bases not matched to a gene: 7. The CDR3 contains 16 residues. In germline, CDR1 is KGHSH, CDR2 LQKENI. CDR3 bases: TGTGCCAGCTCACCTATAGCGGGGGGGCCAGGAGATACGCAGTATTTT. This gives the protein CASSPIAGGPGDTQYF. Together with reference TRBV18 and TRBJ2-3, the CDR3 gives the full variable domain: NAGVMQNPRHLVRRRGQEARLRCSPMKGHSHVYWYRQLPEEGLKFMVYLQKENIIDESGMPKERFSAEFPKEGPSILRIQQVVRGDSAAYFCASSPIAGGPGDTQYFGPGTRLTVL.

V and J are TRBV5-1 and TRBJ2-2; D is perhaps TRBD2 (5 bases). Germline V gives CDR1 SGHRS, CDR2 YFSETQ. Trimming stripped 0 bases from V and 6 bases from J, with 6 bases between. CDR3 length: 13 amino acids. The CDR3 nucleotides read TGCGCCAGCAGCTTGGGAGGGTCCGGGGAGCTGTTTTTT. Translating it yields CASSLGGSGELFF. Filled out from reference TRBV5-1 and TRBJ2-2, the complete variable domain reads KAGVTQTPRYLIKTRGQQVTLSCSPISGHRSVSWYQQTPGQGLQFLFEYFSETQRNKGNFPGRFSGRQFSNSRSEMNVSTLELGDSALYLCASSLGGSGELFFGEGSRLTVL.

This chain links TRBV4-2 with TRBJ2-7; 7 nucleotides match TRBD2. V was pared by 0 bases and J by 2 bases, with 7 bases of the junction left unmatched. The germline gives CDR1 LGHNA, CDR2 YNFKEQ. CDR3 length: 16 residues. The CDR3, as DNA: TGTGCCAGCAGCCAAGATCTGGCTAGCGGCCCCTACGAGCAGTACTTC. Amino acid sequence: CASSQDLASGPYEQYF.

The chain carries TRBV10-3 and TRBJ2-5; 9 nucleotides line up with TRBD1. V lost 6 bases, J lost 4 bases, and 6 bases stayed unmatched. Germline CDR1 and CDR2: ENHRY and SYGVKD. This CDR3 contains 14 residues. The DNA for the CDR3 is TGTGCCATCAGACCACAGGGGGCTGGAGAGACCCAGTACTTC. Encoded protein: CAIRPQGAGETQYF.